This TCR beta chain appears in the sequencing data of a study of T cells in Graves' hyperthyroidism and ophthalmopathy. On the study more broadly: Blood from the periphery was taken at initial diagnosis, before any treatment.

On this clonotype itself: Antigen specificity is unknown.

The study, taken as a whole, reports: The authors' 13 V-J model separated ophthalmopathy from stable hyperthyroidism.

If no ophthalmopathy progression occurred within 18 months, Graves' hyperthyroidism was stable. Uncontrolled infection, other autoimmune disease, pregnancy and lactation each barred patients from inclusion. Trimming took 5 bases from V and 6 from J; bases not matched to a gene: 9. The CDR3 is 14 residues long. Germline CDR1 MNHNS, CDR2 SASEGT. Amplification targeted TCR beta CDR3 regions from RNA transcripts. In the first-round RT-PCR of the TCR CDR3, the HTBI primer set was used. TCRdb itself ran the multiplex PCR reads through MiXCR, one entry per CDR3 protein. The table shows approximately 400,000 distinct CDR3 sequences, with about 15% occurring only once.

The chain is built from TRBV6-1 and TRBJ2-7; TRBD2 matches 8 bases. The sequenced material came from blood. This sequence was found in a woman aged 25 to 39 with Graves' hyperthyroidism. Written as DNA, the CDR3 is TGTGCCAGCAGTTTCCTCACTAGCGGCAGCGAGCAGTACTTC. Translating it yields CASSFLTSGSEQYF.